The table lists the clone carrying this T cell receptor beta chain with a few counts. TRB was amplified from about 250-500 ng of blood genomic DNA. This specimen belongs to a study of T and B cells in COVID-19 patients. Study context: Blood was sampled from COVID-19 patients who were either actively infected or recovered.

Multiplex PCR with BIOMED2 TRB-A/B primer pools amplified TRB rearrangements. TCRdb re-called the multiplex PCR reads with MiXCR, one entry per CDR3 protein. In the table there are about 14,000 distinct CDR3 sequences, roughly 27% of which are singletons. This TCR was sampled from a human donor who had recovered from COVID-19. Material: blood.

CDR3 in DNA: TGTGCCAGCAGCGTGACAGGAGACAGCTATGGCTACACCTTC. It is translated as CASSVTGDSYGYTF. The V call is TRBV5-6, the J call TRBJ1-2, with D possibly TRBD1 on 6 matching bases. This CDR3 has 14 residues. Trimming took 4 bases from V and 4 from J, leaving 14 bases between them. Looked up from germline, CDR1 is SGHDT and CDR2 is YYEEEE.